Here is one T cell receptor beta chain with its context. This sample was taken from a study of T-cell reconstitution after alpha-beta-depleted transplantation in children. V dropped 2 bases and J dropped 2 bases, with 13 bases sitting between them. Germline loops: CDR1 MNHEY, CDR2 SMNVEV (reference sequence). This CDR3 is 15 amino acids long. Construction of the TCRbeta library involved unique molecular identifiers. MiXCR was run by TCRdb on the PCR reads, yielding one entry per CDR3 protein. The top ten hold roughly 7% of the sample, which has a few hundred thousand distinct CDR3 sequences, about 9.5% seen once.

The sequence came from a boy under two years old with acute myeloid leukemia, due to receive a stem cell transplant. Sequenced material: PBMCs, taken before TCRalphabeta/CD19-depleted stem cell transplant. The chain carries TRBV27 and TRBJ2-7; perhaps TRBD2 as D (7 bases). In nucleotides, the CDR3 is TGTGCCAGCAGTTTAAGGGACGGGGGGCCCTACGAGCAGTACTTC. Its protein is CASSLRDGGPYEQYF.